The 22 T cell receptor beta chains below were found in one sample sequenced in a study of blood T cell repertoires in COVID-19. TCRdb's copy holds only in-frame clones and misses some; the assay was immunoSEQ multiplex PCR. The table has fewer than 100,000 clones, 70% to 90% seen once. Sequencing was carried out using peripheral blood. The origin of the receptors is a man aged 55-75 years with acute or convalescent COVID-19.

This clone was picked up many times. CDR3 region: CASSQDAYGYTF. The CDR3 DNA sequence: TGTGCCAGCAGCCAAGATGCGTATGGCTACACCTTC. The chain links TRBV4-2 to TRBJ1-2; D not resolved. The CDR3 has 12 amino acids. V lost 0 bases and J lost 5, with 4 bases in between. Germline CDR1 is LGHNA and CDR2 is YNFKEQ.

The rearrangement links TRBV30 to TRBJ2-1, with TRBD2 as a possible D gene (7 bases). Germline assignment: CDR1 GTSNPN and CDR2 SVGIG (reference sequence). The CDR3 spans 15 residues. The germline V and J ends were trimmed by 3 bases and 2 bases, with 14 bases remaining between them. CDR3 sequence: CAWRTVGGAYNEQFF. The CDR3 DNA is TGTGCCTGGAGGACGGTAGGGGGGGCCTACAATGAGCAGTTCTTC.

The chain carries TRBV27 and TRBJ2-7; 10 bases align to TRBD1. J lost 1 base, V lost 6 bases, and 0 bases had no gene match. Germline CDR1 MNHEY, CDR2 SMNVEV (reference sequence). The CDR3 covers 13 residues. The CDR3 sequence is CASRGQGSYEQYF. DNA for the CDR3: TGTGCCAGCAGGGGACAGGGGTCCTACGAGCAGTACTTC.

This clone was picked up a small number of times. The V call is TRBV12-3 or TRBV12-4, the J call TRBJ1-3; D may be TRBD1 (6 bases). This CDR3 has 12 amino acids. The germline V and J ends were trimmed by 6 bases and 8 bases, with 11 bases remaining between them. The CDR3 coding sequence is TGTGCCAGCAGGACAGGATTAGACACCATATATTTT. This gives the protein CASRTGLDTIYF.

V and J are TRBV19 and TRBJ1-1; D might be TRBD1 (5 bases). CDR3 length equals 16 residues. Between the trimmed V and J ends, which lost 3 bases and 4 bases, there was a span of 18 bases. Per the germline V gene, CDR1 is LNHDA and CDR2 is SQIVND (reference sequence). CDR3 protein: CASSIGVGASVTEAFF. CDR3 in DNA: TGTGCCAGTAGTATTGGGGTTGGGGCCTCGGTCACTGAAGCTTTCTTT. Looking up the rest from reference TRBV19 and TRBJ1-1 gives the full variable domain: DGGITQSPKYLFRKEGQNVTLSCEQNLNHDAMYWYRQDPGQGLRLIYYSQIVNDFQKGDIAEGYSVSREKKESFPLTVTSAQKNPTAFYLCASSIGVGASVTEAFFGQGTRLTVV.

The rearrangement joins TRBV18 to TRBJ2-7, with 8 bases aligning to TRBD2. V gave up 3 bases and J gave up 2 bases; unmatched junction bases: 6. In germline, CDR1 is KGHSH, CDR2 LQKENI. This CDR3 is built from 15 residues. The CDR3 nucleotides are TGTGCCAGCTCACCTACCGGGACTAGACCCTACGAGCAGTACTTC. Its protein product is CASSPTGTRPYEQYF.

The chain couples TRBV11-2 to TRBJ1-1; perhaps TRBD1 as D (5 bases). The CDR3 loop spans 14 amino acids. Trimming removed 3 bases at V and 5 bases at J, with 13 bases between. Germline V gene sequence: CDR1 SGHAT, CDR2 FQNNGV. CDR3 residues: CASSFGGKVTEAFF. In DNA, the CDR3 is TGTGCCAGCAGCTTCGGGGGGAAGGTAACTGAAGCTTTCTTT.

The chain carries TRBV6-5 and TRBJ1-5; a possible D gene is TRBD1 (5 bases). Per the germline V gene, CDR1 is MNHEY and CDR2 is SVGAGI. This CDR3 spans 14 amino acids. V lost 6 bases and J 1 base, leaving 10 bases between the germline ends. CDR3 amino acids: CASSVPGSNQPQHF. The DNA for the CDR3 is TGTGCCAGCAGCGTGCCAGGGAGCAATCAGCCCCAGCATTTT.

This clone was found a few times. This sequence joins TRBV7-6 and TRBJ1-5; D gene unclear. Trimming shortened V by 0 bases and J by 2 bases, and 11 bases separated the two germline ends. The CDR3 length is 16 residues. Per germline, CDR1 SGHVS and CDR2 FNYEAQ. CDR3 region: CASSLAPPGGNQPQHF. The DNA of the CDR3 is TGTGCCAGCAGCTTAGCCCCGCCGGGTGGCAATCAGCCCCAGCATTTT. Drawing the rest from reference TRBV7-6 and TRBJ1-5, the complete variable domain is GAGVSQSPRYKVTKRGQDVALRCDPISGHVSLYWYRQALGQGPEFLTYFNYEAQQDKSGLPNDRFSAERPEGSISTLTIQRTEQRDSAMYRCASSLAPPGGNQPQHFGDGTRLSIL.

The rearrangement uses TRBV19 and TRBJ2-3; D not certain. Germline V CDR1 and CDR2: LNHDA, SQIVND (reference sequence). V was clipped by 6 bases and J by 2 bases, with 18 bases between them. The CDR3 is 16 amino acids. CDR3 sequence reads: CASSEARSFSTDTQYF. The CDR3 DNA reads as TGTGCCAGTAGCGAGGCCCGCTCGTTTTCCACAGATACGCAGTATTTT.

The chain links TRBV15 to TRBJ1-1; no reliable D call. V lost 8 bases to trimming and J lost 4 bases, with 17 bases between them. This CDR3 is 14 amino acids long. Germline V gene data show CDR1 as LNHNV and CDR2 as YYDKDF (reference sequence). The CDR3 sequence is CATAAGIFSTEAFF. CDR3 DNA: TGTGCCACCGCGGCGGGGATCTTTAGCACTGAAGCTTTCTTT.

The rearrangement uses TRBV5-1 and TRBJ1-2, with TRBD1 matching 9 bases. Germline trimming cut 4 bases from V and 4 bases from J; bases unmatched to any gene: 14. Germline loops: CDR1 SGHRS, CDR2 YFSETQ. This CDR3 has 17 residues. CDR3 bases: TGCGCCAGCAGCCCCCGCCAGTCGGGACAGGGATCCTATGGCTACACCTTC. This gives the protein CASSPRQSGQGSYGYTF.

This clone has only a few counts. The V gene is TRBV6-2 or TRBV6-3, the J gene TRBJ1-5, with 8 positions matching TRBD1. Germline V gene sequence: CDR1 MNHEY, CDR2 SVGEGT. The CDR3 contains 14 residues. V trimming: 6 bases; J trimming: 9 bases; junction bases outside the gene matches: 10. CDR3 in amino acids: CASRYGTGGRPQHF. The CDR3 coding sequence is TGTGCCAGCAGATACGGGACAGGAGGTCGGCCCCAGCATTTT.

For the CDR3, the DNA is TGTGCCACCGGGACTAGCGGAACCGGGGAGCTGTTTTTT. Translation gives CATGTSGTGELFF. The V call is TRBV24-1, the J call TRBJ2-2; 11 bases align to TRBD2. V dropped 9 bases and J dropped 5; count of bases not matched to a gene: 1. The CDR3 covers 13 residues. Per the germline V gene, CDR1 is KGHDR and CDR2 is SFDVKD.

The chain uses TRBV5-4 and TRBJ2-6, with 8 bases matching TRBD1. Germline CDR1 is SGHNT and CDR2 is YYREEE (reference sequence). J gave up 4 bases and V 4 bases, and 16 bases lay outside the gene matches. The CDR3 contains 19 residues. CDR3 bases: TGTGCCAGCAGCCCAATTACAGGGGGAGGAGGTTCAGGGGCCAACGTCCTGACTTTC. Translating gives CASSPITGGGGSGANVLTF.

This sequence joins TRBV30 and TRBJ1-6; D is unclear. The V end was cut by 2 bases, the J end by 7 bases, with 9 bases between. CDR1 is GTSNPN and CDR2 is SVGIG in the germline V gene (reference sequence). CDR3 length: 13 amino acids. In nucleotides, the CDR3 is TGTGCCTGGAGTTCAGGCTACAATTCACCCCTCCACTTT. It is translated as CAWSSGYNSPLHF.

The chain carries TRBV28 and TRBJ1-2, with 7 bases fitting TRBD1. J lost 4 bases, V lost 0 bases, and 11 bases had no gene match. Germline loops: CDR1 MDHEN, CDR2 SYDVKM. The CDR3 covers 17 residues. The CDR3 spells CASSLWRQGMRIYGYTF. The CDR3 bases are TGTGCCAGCAGTTTATGGAGACAGGGTATGCGCATCTATGGCTACACCTTC.

CDR3 bases: TGTGCCAGCACTCCTCAGGGATATGAAGCTTTCTTT. Its protein product is CASTPQGYEAFF. The chain links TRBV12-3 or TRBV12-4 to TRBJ1-1, with D possibly TRBD1 on 5 matching bases. Trimming stripped 7 bases from V and 7 bases from J, with 13 bases between. This CDR3 has 12 amino acids.

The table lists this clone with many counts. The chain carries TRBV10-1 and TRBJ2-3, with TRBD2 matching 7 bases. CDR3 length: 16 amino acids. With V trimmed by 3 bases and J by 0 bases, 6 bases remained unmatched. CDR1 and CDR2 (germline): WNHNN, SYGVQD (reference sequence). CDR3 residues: CASSDPVGGSTDTQYF. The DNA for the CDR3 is TGCGCCAGCAGTGACCCCGTCGGGGGGAGCACAGATACGCAGTATTTT.

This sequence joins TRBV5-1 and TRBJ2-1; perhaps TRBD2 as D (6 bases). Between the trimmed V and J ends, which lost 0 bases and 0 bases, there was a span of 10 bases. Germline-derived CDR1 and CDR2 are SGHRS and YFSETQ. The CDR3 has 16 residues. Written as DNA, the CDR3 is TGCGCCAGCAGCTTGGTTCCCGGGAGCTCCTACAATGAGCAGTTCTTC. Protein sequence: CASSLVPGSSYNEQFF. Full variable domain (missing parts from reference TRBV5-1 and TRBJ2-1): KAGVTQTPRYLIKTRGQQVTLSCSPISGHRSVSWYQQTPGQGLQFLFEYFSETQRNKGNFPGRFSGRQFSNSRSEMNVSTLELGDSALYLCASSLVPGSSYNEQFFGPGTRLTVL.

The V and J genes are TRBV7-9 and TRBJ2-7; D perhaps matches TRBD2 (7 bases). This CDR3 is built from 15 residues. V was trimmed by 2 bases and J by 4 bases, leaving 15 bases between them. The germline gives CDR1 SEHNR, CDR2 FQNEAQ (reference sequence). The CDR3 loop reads CASSLTGGGAYEQYF. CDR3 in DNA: TGTGCCAGCAGCTTAACGGGGGGCGGCGCGTACGAGCAGTACTTC.

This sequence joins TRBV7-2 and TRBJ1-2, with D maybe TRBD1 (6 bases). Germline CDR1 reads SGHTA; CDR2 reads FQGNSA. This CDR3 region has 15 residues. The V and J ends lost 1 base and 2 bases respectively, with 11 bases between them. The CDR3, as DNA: TGTGCCAGCAGCTTAGGGAACAGGGACAACTATGGCTACACCTTC. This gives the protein CASSLGNRDNYGYTF.